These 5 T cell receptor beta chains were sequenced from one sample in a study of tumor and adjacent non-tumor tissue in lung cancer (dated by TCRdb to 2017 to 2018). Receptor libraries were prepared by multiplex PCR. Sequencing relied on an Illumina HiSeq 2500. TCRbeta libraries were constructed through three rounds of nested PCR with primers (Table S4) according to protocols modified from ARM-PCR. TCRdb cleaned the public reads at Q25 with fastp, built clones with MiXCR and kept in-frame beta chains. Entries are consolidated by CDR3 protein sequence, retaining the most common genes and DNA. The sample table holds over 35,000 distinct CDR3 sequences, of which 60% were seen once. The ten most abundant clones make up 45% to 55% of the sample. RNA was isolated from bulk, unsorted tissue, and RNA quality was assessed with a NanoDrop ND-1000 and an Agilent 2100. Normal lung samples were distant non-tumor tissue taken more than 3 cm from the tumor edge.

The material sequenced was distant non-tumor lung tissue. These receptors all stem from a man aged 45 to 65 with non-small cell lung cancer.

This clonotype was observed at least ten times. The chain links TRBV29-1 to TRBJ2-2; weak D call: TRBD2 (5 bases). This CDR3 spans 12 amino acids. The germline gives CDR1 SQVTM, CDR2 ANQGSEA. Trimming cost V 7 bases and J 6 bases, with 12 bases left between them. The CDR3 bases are TGCAGCGAGGTTGCGGAGGCCGGGGAGCTGTTTTTT. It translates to CSEVAEAGELFF.

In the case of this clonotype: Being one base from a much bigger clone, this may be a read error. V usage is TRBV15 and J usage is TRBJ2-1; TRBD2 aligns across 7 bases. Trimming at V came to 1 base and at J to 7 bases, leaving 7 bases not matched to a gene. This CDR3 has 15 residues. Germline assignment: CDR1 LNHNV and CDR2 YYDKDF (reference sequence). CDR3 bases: TGTGCCACCAGCAGAGTTGCGGGAGAAGTGAATGAGCAGTTCTTC. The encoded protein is CATSRVAGEVNEQFF.

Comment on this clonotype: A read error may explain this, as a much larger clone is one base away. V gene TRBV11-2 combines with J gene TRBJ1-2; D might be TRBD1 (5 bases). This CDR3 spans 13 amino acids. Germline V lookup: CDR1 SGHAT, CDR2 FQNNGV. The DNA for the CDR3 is TGTGCCAGCAGCTTATCCGGGGCACCGGGCTGCACCTTC. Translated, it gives CASSLSGAPGCTF.

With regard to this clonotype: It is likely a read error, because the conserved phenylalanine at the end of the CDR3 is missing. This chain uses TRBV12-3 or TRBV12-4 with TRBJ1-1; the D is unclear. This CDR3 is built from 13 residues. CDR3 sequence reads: CASSLGLNSEAFL. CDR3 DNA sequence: TGTGCCAGCAGTTTAGGACTGAACAGTGAAGCTTTCTTA.

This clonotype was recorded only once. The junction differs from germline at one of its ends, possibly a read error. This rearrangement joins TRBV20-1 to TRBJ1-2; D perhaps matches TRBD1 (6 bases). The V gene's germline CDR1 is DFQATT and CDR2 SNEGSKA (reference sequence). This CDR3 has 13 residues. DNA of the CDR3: TGCAGTACTAGGGGGGGGACTAACTATGGCTACACCTTC. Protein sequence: CSTRGGTNYGYTF.